The 30 T cell receptor beta chains in this list originate from one sample, sequenced in a study of blood T cell repertoires in COVID-19. Data came from immunoSEQ multiplex PCR; TCRdb stores just in-frame clones and leaves some out. The sample consists of almost 55,000 clones, approximately 87% of them appearing once. The specimen was peripheral blood. The origin of the receptors is a human donor in a cohort sampled during active COVID-19.

V usage is TRBV5-5 and J usage is TRBJ1-2, with 7 bases fitting TRBD1. Trimming at V came to 1 base and at J to 3 bases, leaving 0 bases not matched to a gene. The CDR3 sequence is 13 residues long. Germline V gene lookup returns CDR1 SGHKS and CDR2 YYEKEE (reference sequence). CDR3 sequence: CASSLTGDYGYTF. CDR3 sequence (DNA): TGTGCCAGCAGCTTGACAGGGGACTATGGCTACACCTTC.

This chain uses TRBV30 with TRBJ1-5, with a tentative D call TRBD1 (5 bases). This CDR3 has 13 amino acids. Germline V gives CDR1 GTSNPN, CDR2 SVGIG (reference sequence). V was pared by 0 bases and J by 7 bases, with 10 bases between. CDR3 DNA: TGTGCCTGGAGTGTAGGGGCAGAACAGCCCCAGCATTTT. It is translated as CAWSVGAEQPQHF.

This chain joins TRBV9 and TRBJ1-2, with 11 bases fitting TRBD1. The CDR3 extends over 17 amino acids. The junction had 16 bases not matched to a gene; V was cut back by 4 bases and J by 8 bases. Per germline, CDR1 SGDLS and CDR2 YYNGEE. The CDR3 DNA is TGTGCCAGCAGCCCAAAGACGAGGACAGGGGGCGCGAAAGGCTACACCTTC. Residues: CASSPKTRTGGAKGYTF.

This clone was seen ten or more times. This CDR3 reads CASSEVGGGQGEQYF. DNA of the CDR3: TGTGCCAGCAGTGAAGTCGGGGGGGGCCAAGGGGAGCAGTACTTC. The chain employs TRBV6-1 and TRBJ2-7, with TRBD2 matching 8 bases. The ends lost 1 base at V and 7 bases at J; junction bases unmatched: 9. CDR1 is MNHNS and CDR2 is SASEGT in the germline V gene. The CDR3 has 15 amino acids.

This clone was detected once. CDR3 coding DNA: TGTGCCAGCAGCGCGGGACTCTCCTACGAGCAGTACTTC. It encodes CASSAGLSYEQYF. The chain carries TRBV9 and TRBJ2-7; maybe TRBD2 (6 bases). This CDR3 is 13 amino acids long. From germline, CDR1 is SGDLS and CDR2 YYNGEE. Trimming left V 3 bases short and J 0 bases short, with 7 bases between. Variable domain in full (rest from reference TRBV9 and TRBJ2-7): DSGVTQTPKHLITATGQRVTLRCSPRSGDLSVYWYQQSLDQGLQFLIQYYNGEERAKGNILERFSAQQFPDLHSELNLSSLELGDSALYFCASSAGLSYEQYFGPGTRLTVT.

The CDR3 sequence: CASSLGGTRVNQPQHF. Written as DNA, the CDR3 is TGTGCCAGCAGCTTGGGTGGGACTCGGGTCAATCAGCCCCAGCATTTT. The genes are TRBV5-4 and TRBJ1-5; a possible D gene is TRBD1 (5 bases). This CDR3 is built from 16 residues. CDR1 SGHNT and CDR2 YYREEE come from the germline V gene (reference sequence). V lost 0 bases and J 3 bases, leaving 13 bases between the germline ends. Together with reference TRBV5-4 and TRBJ1-5, the CDR3 gives the full variable domain: ETGVTQSPTHLIKTRGQQVTLRCSSQSGHNTVSWYQQALGQGPQFIFQYYREEENGRGNFPPRFSGLQFPNYSSELNVNALELDDSALYLCASSLGGTRVNQPQHFGDGTRLSIL.

Only a few counts were recorded for this clone. The chain carries TRBV4-3 and TRBJ1-2, with TRBD1 as a possible D gene (6 bases). In germline, CDR1 is LGHNA, CDR2 YSLEER. CDR3 length: 16 amino acids. V shed 2 bases and J shed 4 bases, with 17 bases lying between them. DNA for the CDR3: TGCGCCAGCAGCCAAAGTCCACAGGGAGTAGCCTATGGCTACACCTTC. It encodes CASSQSPQGVAYGYTF.

This chain connects TRBV4-2 to TRBJ1-1; a weak D match, TRBD1 (5 bases). The germline V gene encodes CDR1 LGHNA and CDR2 YNFKEQ. This CDR3 has 12 amino acids. Trimming took 4 bases from V and 6 from J, leaving 9 bases between them. The CDR3 reads CASSRQTAEAFF. The CDR3 coding sequence is TGTGCCAGCAGCCGTCAGACAGCTGAAGCTTTCTTT.

The chain has TRBV6-2 or TRBV6-3 and TRBJ2-7; 10 nucleotides align to TRBD2. CDR1 and CDR2 from the germline V gene are MNHEY and SVGEGT. With 6 bases clipped from V and 6 bases from J, the junction kept 8 bases outside the gene matches. The CDR3 consists of 14 residues. The CDR3 here is CASSRTSGTGEQYF. DNA of the CDR3: TGTGCCAGCAGCCGGACTAGCGGAACGGGCGAGCAGTACTTC.

This rearrangement joins TRBV11-2 to TRBJ2-3; perhaps TRBD1 as D (7 bases). V lost 6 bases, J lost 2 bases, and 18 bases lay in between. Germline lookup yields CDR1 SGHAT and CDR2 FQNNGV. The CDR3 length is 16 residues. The CDR3 region is CASRKGGAGTTDTQYF. Written as DNA, the CDR3 is TGTGCCAGCAGAAAAGGGGGCGCGGGGACCACAGATACGCAGTATTTT.

The genes are TRBV2 and TRBJ1-2; possibly TRBD1 for D (5 bases). The germline CDR1 and CDR2 sequences are SNHLY and FYNNEI. V dropped 6 bases and J dropped 8 bases, with 16 bases sitting between them. This CDR3 has 13 residues. CDR3 loop: CASREMGGAGYTF. The CDR3 nucleotides read TGTGCCAGCAGGGAGATGGGGGGTGCCGGCTACACCTTC. Combining the CDR3 with reference TRBV2 and TRBJ1-2 gives the whole variable domain EPEVTQTPSHQVTQMGQEVILRCVPISNHLYFYWYRQILGQKVEFLVSFYNNEISEKSEIFDDQFSVERPDGSNFTLKIRSTKLEDSAMYFCASREMGGAGYTFGSGTRLTVV.

In this sample, this clone turned up once. The J gene is TRBJ1-1, the V gene TRBV7-2, with no clear D. Per germline, CDR1 SGHTA and CDR2 FQGNSA. Between the trimmed V and J ends, which lost 3 bases and 10 bases, there was a span of 12 bases. The CDR3 has 12 amino acids. CDR3 bases: TGTGCCAGCAGCTTTTTAGATTTTAGAGCTTTCTTT. Translated: CASSFLDFRAFF.

CDR3 DNA sequence: TGTGCCAGCAGTCCCGGGACAGGGATTAATCAGCCCCAGCATTTT. This gives the protein CASSPGTGINQPQHF. The chain links TRBV6-5 to TRBJ1-5, with 9 bases matching TRBD1. J gave up 4 bases and V 5 bases, and 6 bases lay outside the gene matches. Germline V gene lookup returns CDR1 MNHEY and CDR2 SVGAGI. The CDR3 has 15 residues.

This sequence joins TRBV5-1 and TRBJ1-2; the D gene is possibly TRBD1 (6 bases). CDR1 and CDR2 (germline): SGHRS, YFSETQ. The CDR3 covers 13 residues. Trimming cost V 5 bases and J 2 bases, with 10 bases left between them. The CDR3 reads CASRDQGNYGYTF. The CDR3 region has the DNA TGCGCCAGCAGGGACCAGGGGAACTATGGCTACACCTTC.

This chain links TRBV7-9 with TRBJ2-3, with 12 bases aligning to TRBD2. From germline, CDR1 is SEHNR and CDR2 FQNEAQ (reference sequence). V shed 2 bases, J shed 3 bases, and the junction held 3 bases outside the gene matches. CDR3 length equals 16 residues. This chain's CDR3 is CASSLLAGGRTDTQYF. The CDR3, as DNA: TGTGCCAGCAGCTTACTAGCGGGGGGGCGTACAGATACGCAGTATTTT. Supplemented by reference TRBV7-9 and TRBJ2-3, the full variable domain reads DTGVSQNPRHKITKRGQNVTFRCDPISEHNRLYWYRQTLGQGPEFLTYFQNEAQLEKSRLLSDRFSAERPKGSFSTLEIQRTEQGDSAMYLCASSLLAGGRTDTQYFGPGTRLTVL.

V and J are TRBV4-2 and TRBJ1-1; 7 bases are shared with TRBD1. V dropped 6 bases and J dropped 4; count of bases not matched to a gene: 17. The CDR3 is 17 amino acids. CDR1 and CDR2 from the germline V gene are LGHNA and YNFKEQ. Here the CDR3 DNA reads TGTGCCAGCAGTCCTACCCCCGACAGGGTTAAAGGCACTGAAGCTTTCTTT. The encoded protein is CASSPTPDRVKGTEAFF.

This chain connects TRBV7-9 to TRBJ1-4, with 9 bases lining up with TRBD1. Per the germline V gene, CDR1 is SEHNR and CDR2 is FQNEAQ (reference sequence). This CDR3 is built from 12 residues. After removal of 11 bases from V and 8 bases from J, the junction contained 6 bases not matched to a gene. Written as DNA, the CDR3 is TGTGCCGTACAGGGGGCGGGAGAAAAACTGTTTTTT. As protein: CAVQGAGEKLFF.

The V gene is TRBV4-3, the J gene TRBJ1-2, with TRBD1 as a possible D gene (6 bases). Germline V gives CDR1 LGHNA, CDR2 YSLEER. The CDR3 consists of 15 residues. The V and J ends lost 4 bases and 3 bases respectively, with 15 bases between them. The CDR3: CASSRQQGLDYGYTF. CDR3 bases: TGCGCCAGCAGCCGACAACAGGGTCTGGACTATGGCTACACCTTC.

Only a few counts were recorded for this clone. The rearrangement joins TRBV6-5 to TRBJ1-1; no clear D. From germline, CDR1 is MNHEY and CDR2 SVGAGI. This CDR3 is 13 amino acids long. Between the trimmed V and J ends, which lost 0 bases and 7 bases, there was a span of 9 bases. The DNA for the CDR3 is TGTGCCAGCAGTTACTCGAACCGGGTTGAAGCTTTCTTT. Its protein product is CASSYSNRVEAFF.

A single count supports this clone. V and J are TRBV10-3 and TRBJ1-3; D is unresolved. The CDR3 spans 12 residues. Trimming took 9 bases from V and 2 from J, leaving 8 bases between them. Germline-derived CDR1 and CDR2 are ENHRY and SYGVKD. CDR3 nucleotides: TGTGCCATGACGGGGACTGGAAACACCATATATTTT. Protein product: CAMTGTGNTIYF.

Only a few counts were recorded for this clone. The genes are TRBV3-1 (or the pseudogene TRBV3-2) and TRBJ1-2, with a tentative D call TRBD1 (6 bases). The CDR3 totals 15 residues. Germline lookup yields CDR1 LGHDT and CDR2 YNNKEL (reference sequence). V was cut by 3 bases and J by 4 bases, with 15 bases left in between. CDR3 bases: TGTGCCAGCAGCCAGACTTGGGGGCATTCCTATGGCTACACCTTC. Protein product: CASSQTWGHSYGYTF.

V gene TRBV6-5 combines with J gene TRBJ2-5, with TRBD2 identical over 7 bases. The CDR3 covers 14 residues. Germline CDR1 is MNHEY and CDR2 is SVGAGI. Trimming took 8 bases from V and 1 from J; bases not matched to a gene: 7. The CDR3 region is CASALGGTQETQYF. For the CDR3, the DNA is TGTGCCAGCGCACTCGGGGGGACCCAAGAGACCCAGTACTTC.

The genes are TRBV5-1 and TRBJ1-2; 8 bases align to TRBD1. Germline CDR1 reads SGHRS; CDR2 reads YFSETQ. J was trimmed by 2 bases and V by 2 bases; bases with no gene match: 5. The CDR3 sequence is 15 residues long. This CDR3 is CASSLGTGLNYGYTF. Written as DNA, the CDR3 is TGCGCCAGCAGCTTAGGGACAGGACTCAACTATGGCTACACCTTC. Based on the CDR3 plus reference TRBV5-1 and TRBJ1-2, the full variable domain is KAGVTQTPRYLIKTRGQQVTLSCSPISGHRSVSWYQQTPGQGLQFLFEYFSETQRNKGNFPGRFSGRQFSNSRSEMNVSTLELGDSALYLCASSLGTGLNYGYTFGSGTRLTVV.

The J gene is TRBJ2-2, the V gene TRBV5-6; 9 bases fit TRBD1. Germline values: CDR1 SGHDT, CDR2 YYEEEE. This CDR3 is built from 16 residues. Trimming took 0 bases from V and 6 from J; bases not matched to a gene: 6. The CDR3 loop reads CASSLAGQGRSGELFF. CDR3 DNA sequence: TGTGCCAGCAGCTTGGCCGGACAGGGGCGTTCCGGGGAGCTGTTTTTT.

This chain uses TRBV6-5 with TRBJ1-6; TRBD1 matches at 8 bases. Trimming at V came to 2 bases and at J to 0 bases, leaving 0 bases not matched to a gene. The CDR3 sequence is 16 residues long. Germline CDR1 and CDR2: MNHEY and SVGAGI. The CDR3 spells CASSYQGASYNSPLHF. As DNA, the CDR3 is TGTGCCAGCAGTTACCAGGGGGCCTCCTATAATTCACCCCTCCACTTT.

The chain's CDR3 is CASSESGTGGANTQYF. The CDR3, as DNA: TGCGCCAGCAGTGAGTCGGGAACAGGGGGCGCGAATACGCAGTATTTT. The V and J genes are TRBV10-2 and TRBJ2-3; 9 nucleotides agree with TRBD1. Germline CDR1 WSHSY, CDR2 SAAADI. The CDR3 covers 16 residues. J was trimmed by 7 bases and V by 0 bases; bases with no gene match: 8.

The CDR3 coding sequence is TGTGCCAGCAGTTACCCCGGGACTAGAACAGATACGCAGTATTTT. The encoded protein is CASSYPGTRTDTQYF. This chain joins TRBV6-2 or TRBV6-3 and TRBJ2-3; 8 bases match TRBD2. The CDR3 loop spans 15 amino acids. Germline CDR1 reads MNHEY; CDR2 reads SVGEGT. V lost 2 bases, J lost 3 bases, and 4 bases stayed unmatched.

This clone has only a few counts. The rearrangement uses TRBV7-6 and TRBJ1-5; a possible D gene is TRBD1 (5 bases). CDR1 and CDR2 from the germline V gene are SGHVS and FNYEAQ. The V gene lost 5 bases and the J gene lost 4 bases, with 9 bases spanning the gap. The CDR3 runs 13 residues. CDR3 bases: TGTGCCAGCAGCCTCCGGGGGAATCAGCCCCAGCATTTT. Protein sequence: CASSLRGNQPQHF.

This clone has only a few counts. This rearrangement joins TRBV4-1 to TRBJ1-6, with D possibly matching TRBD1 (6 bases). CDR1 is MGHRA, CDR2 YSYEKL, per germline. The CDR3 loop spans 17 amino acids. The V end was cut by 0 bases, the J end by 10 bases, with 19 bases between. Here the CDR3 DNA reads TGCGCCAGCAGCCAAGATCTTCGGGTACAGGGTGCCTCACCCCTCCACTTT. It yields the protein CASSQDLRVQGASPLHF.

This clone was seen just once. The gene calls are TRBV5-4 and TRBJ1-6, with 7 bases fitting TRBD1. Looked up from germline, CDR1 is SGHNT and CDR2 is YYREEE (reference sequence). J gave up 0 bases and V 1 base, and 10 bases lay outside the gene matches. The CDR3 runs to 19 residues. CDR3 in amino acids: CASSLSPGQMSSYNSPLHF. The CDR3 DNA reads as TGTGCCAGCAGCTTGTCCCCGGGACAGATGAGCTCCTATAATTCACCCCTCCACTTT. Supplemented by reference TRBV5-4 and TRBJ1-6, the full variable domain reads ETGVTQSPTHLIKTRGQQVTLRCSSQSGHNTVSWYQQALGQGPQFIFQYYREEENGRGNFPPRFSGLQFPNYSSELNVNALELDDSALYLCASSLSPGQMSSYNSPLHFGNGTRLTVT.